The clone carrying this TCR beta chain was seen repeatedly, ten times or more. The target antigen is unknown. This specimen belongs to a study of T cells in Graves' hyperthyroidism and ophthalmopathy. CDR3 length equals 14 residues. Germline V gene data show CDR1 as MNHEY and CDR2 as SMNVEV (reference sequence). Trimming took off 2 bases at V and 1 base at J, with 8 bases between the two ends. RNA transcripts were the template for amplifying TCR beta CDR3 regions. First-round RT-PCR with HTBI primers amplified the TCR CDR3 region. MiXCR, applied by TCRdb to the multiplex PCR reads, yields one record per CDR3 protein. Of 650,000 to 750,000 distinct CDR3 sequences listed, 13% to 15% are singletons. Points from the study as a whole: Clonotypes that were expanded in thyroid above 0.001 mostly appeared in blood too.

Disease duration under 2 months; hyperthyroidism patients were aged 18 to 65. The chain is built from TRBV27 and TRBJ1-1; D gene uncertain. Sequenced: blood. This sequence originates from a woman aged 18 to 35 with Graves' hyperthyroidism. The chain's CDR3 is CASSLLRGNTEAFF. The CDR3 nucleotides are TGTGCCAGCAGTTTACTTCGGGGGAACACTGAAGCTTTCTTT.